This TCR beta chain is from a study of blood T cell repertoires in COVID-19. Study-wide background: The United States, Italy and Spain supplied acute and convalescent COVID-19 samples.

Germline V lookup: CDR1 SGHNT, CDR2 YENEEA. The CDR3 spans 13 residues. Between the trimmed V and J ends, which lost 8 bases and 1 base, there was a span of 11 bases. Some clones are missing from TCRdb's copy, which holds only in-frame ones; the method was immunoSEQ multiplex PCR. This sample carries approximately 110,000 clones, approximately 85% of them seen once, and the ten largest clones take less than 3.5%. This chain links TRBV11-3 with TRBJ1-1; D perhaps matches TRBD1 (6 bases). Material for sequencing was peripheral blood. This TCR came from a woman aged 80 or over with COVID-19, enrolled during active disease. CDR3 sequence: CASALQGNTEAFF. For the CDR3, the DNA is TGTGCCAGCGCTCTACAGGGGAACACTGAAGCTTTCTTT.